Below, 23 T cell receptor beta chains from the same sample are listed, as sequenced in a study of identical twins. One entry per CDR3 protein, called by TCRdb with MiXCR from the 5' RACE reads. The table lists over 500,000 distinct CDR3 sequences, less than 25% of them singletons, with 0.91% in the top ten. The sample also formed part of further work on T cells expressing NK-cell markers.

Sequences were obtained from CD4+ T cells sorted from blood. These receptors all stem from a woman under 30 in good health.

The J gene is TRBJ2-5, the V gene TRBV6-2 or TRBV6-3; no clear D gene. The germline CDR1 and CDR2 sequences are MNHEY and SVGEGT. V was shortened by 2 bases and J by 6 bases, with 4 bases between the two germline ends. This CDR3 is 11 amino acids long. The CDR3 protein is CASSYPKTQYF. The CDR3 DNA is TGTGCCAGCAGTTACCCGAAGACCCAGTACTTC.

This clonotype occurred a few times. The chain has TRBV20-1 and TRBJ2-3; 8 bases line up with TRBD2. The V gene end was trimmed by 3 bases and the J gene end by 2 bases; junction bases not matched to a gene: 7. The CDR3 contains 15 residues. CDR1 and CDR2 from the germline V gene are DFQATT and SNEGSKA (reference sequence). CDR3 nucleotides: TGCAGTGCTAGGAGTCCGGGAGGGGACACAGATACGCAGTATTTT. It translates to CSARSPGGDTDTQYF.

There are a few counts of this clonotype. The chain uses TRBV11-2 and TRBJ1-5; D is ambiguous. The V gene's germline CDR1 is SGHAT and CDR2 FQNNGV. The CDR3 loop spans 13 amino acids. The V and J ends lost 0 bases and 12 bases respectively, with 12 bases between them. CDR3 in amino acids: CASSLDPAGLQHF. CDR3 DNA: TGTGCCAGCAGCTTAGATCCCGCCGGGCTCCAGCATTTT.

The chain carries TRBV20-1 and TRBJ2-1; D is perhaps TRBD1 (5 bases). The CDR3 loop spans 16 amino acids. CDR1 is DFQATT and CDR2 is SNEGSKA in the germline V gene (reference sequence). V was clipped by 0 bases and J by 1 base, with 13 bases between them. This CDR3 reads CSARDRRTLSYNEQFF. CDR3 bases: TGCAGTGCTAGAGATCGCCGGACACTGTCCTACAATGAGCAGTTCTTC.

CDR3 sequence reads: CSGAGTVYNEQFF. The CDR3 region has the DNA TGCAGCGGCGCCGGGACAGTGTACAATGAGCAGTTCTTC. The genes are TRBV29-1 and TRBJ2-1, with 7 nucleotides matching TRBD1. Germline V gene lookup returns CDR1 SQVTM and CDR2 ANQGSEA. This CDR3 is 13 amino acids long. The junction had 7 bases not matched to a gene; V was cut back by 7 bases and J by 4 bases.

This clonotype occurred a few times. The chain uses TRBV2 and TRBJ1-2; a possible D gene is TRBD1 (5 bases). The germline V gene has CDR1 SNHLY and CDR2 FYNNEI. Trimming cost V 3 bases and J 6 bases, with 14 bases left between them. This CDR3 has 14 amino acids. CDR3 DNA: TGTGCCAGCAGTGACCGGGACCGCACGGATGGCTACACCTTC. Its translation is CASSDRDRTDGYTF.

The J gene is TRBJ2-3, the V gene TRBV7-8; D uncertain. Germline lookup yields CDR1 SGHVS and CDR2 FQNEAQ. The germline V and J ends were trimmed by 5 bases and 4 bases, with 7 bases remaining between them. This CDR3 is 12 amino acids long. The CDR3 reads CASSKPADTQYF. In DNA form, the CDR3 reads TGTGCCAGCAGCAAGCCGGCAGATACGCAGTATTTT.

The chain combines TRBV6-1 with TRBJ2-7; a weak D match, TRBD1 (6 bases). Germline values: CDR1 MNHNS, CDR2 SASEGT. CDR3 length: 14 residues. With 5 bases removed from V and 2 bases from J, the gap between germline ends came to 13 bases. In nucleotides, the CDR3 is TGTGCCAGCAGTCCCCTCAGGGGTACCTACGAGCAGTACTTC. Amino acids: CASSPLRGTYEQYF.

CDR3 sequence (DNA): TGCGCCAGCAGACCCTTTTGGGGCGCGGTTGCTGGGGCCAACGTCCTGACTTTC. Encoded protein: CASRPFWGAVAGANVLTF. This chain joins TRBV5-1 and TRBJ2-6; D perhaps matches TRBD1 (5 bases). The V end lost 5 bases, the J end lost 2 bases, and 20 bases lay between the germline ends. This CDR3 is built from 18 residues. Germline CDR1 and CDR2: SGHRS and YFSETQ.

CDR3 sequence: CASSPLLRGEQYF. DNA for the CDR3: TGTGCCAGCTCACCACTCCTGAGGGGCGAGCAGTACTTC. The chain carries TRBV18 and TRBJ2-7; D may be TRBD1 or TRBD2 (5 bases each). The CDR3 length is 13 residues. Germline V gene data show CDR1 as KGHSH and CDR2 as LQKENI. The V gene lost 1 base and the J gene lost 6 bases, with 10 bases spanning the gap.

This clonotype was detected a few times. The chain joins TRBV6-2 or TRBV6-3 to TRBJ2-2; 9 positions match TRBD1. J gave up 7 bases and V 10 bases, and 10 bases lay outside the gene matches. Germline V gives CDR1 MNHEY, CDR2 SVGEGT. The CDR3 runs 14 residues. The CDR3 DNA sequence: TGTGCCATTGCGGGACAGGGCTTCGTCGGGGAGCTGTTTTTT. This gives the protein CAIAGQGFVGELFF.

The V call is TRBV7-8, the J call TRBJ2-6; a weak D match, TRBD2 (5 bases). CDR3 length equals 17 residues. Trimming removed 6 bases at V and 0 bases at J, with 15 bases between. Per the germline V gene, CDR1 is SGHVS and CDR2 is FQNEAQ. DNA for the CDR3: TGTGCCAGCAGTTTCCGGGGTGCCGTCTCTGGGGCCAACGTCCTGACTTTC. Its protein product is CASSFRGAVSGANVLTF.

V gene TRBV20-1 combines with J gene TRBJ2-7, with TRBD2 matching over 7 bases. This CDR3 has 15 amino acids. The ends lost 0 bases at V and 7 bases at J; junction bases unmatched: 12. The germline gives CDR1 DFQATT, CDR2 SNEGSKA (reference sequence). For the CDR3, the DNA is TGCAGTGCTAGAGACTGGCGGGGGTTACGTGAGGAGCAGTACTTC. Encoded protein: CSARDWRGLREEQYF.

The chain has TRBV3-1 and TRBJ2-7; 8 bases fit TRBD1. Losses at the gene ends were 3 bases for V and 3 bases for J; bases not matched to a gene: 7. The CDR3 contains 15 residues. Per germline, CDR1 LGHDT and CDR2 YNNKEL (reference sequence). CDR3 residues: CASSHETGGVYEQYF. CDR3 bases: TGTGCCAGCAGCCATGAAACAGGGGGAGTCTACGAGCAGTACTTC.

V usage is TRBV6-1 and J usage is TRBJ1-4; the match to TRBD1 covers 7 bases. The CDR3 extends over 15 amino acids. Per the germline V gene, CDR1 is MNHNS and CDR2 is SASEGT. J gave up 8 bases and V 5 bases, and 11 bases lay outside the gene matches. In DNA form, the CDR3 reads TGTGCCAGCAGTCGGAGCCAGGGGGGCGCCGAAAAACTGTTTTTT. Protein: CASSRSQGGAEKLFF.

This sequence joins TRBV10-3 and TRBJ2-1; TRBD1 agrees at 8 bases. J gave up 8 bases and V 7 bases, and 4 bases lay outside the gene matches. CDR3 length equals 12 residues. Germline values: CDR1 ENHRY, CDR2 SYGVKD. Written as DNA, the CDR3 is TGTGCCATCACCTCGACAGGGGATGAGCAGTTCTTC. Translating gives CAITSTGDEQFF.

The genes are TRBV6-1 and TRBJ1-2; 7 bases are shared with TRBD1. CDR3 size: 15 residues. After removal of 8 bases from V and 0 bases from J, the junction contained 9 bases not matched to a gene. Germline loops: CDR1 MNHNS, CDR2 SASEGT. CDR3 sequence: CASRTGTATNYGYTF. The CDR3 DNA follows: TGTGCCAGCCGGACCGGGACAGCCACTAACTATGGCTACACCTTC.

A few counts support this clonotype. V usage is TRBV12-3 or TRBV12-4 and J usage is TRBJ1-1; D is ambiguous. The CDR3 consists of 13 residues. Trimming took 6 bases from V and 5 from J, leaving 13 bases between them. In DNA form, the CDR3 reads TGTGCCAGCAGCCCCTTGGGTGCGACTGAAGCTTTCTTT. It specifies CASSPLGATEAFF.

The chain is built from TRBV6-6 and TRBJ1-1, with D possibly being TRBD1 (5 bases). The germline V gene encodes CDR1 MNHNY and CDR2 SVGAGI (reference sequence). The CDR3 contains 11 residues. V was pared by 2 bases and J by 11 bases, with 9 bases between. As DNA, the CDR3 is TGTGCCAGCAGTTACATAGGGGAGGCTTTCTTT. Protein: CASSYIGEAFF.

This clonotype came up a few times. The rearrangement links TRBV20-1 to TRBJ2-7; D unclear. CDR1 is DFQATT, CDR2 SNEGSKA, per germline (reference sequence). The CDR3 consists of 13 residues. The V gene lost 3 bases and the J gene lost 3 bases, with 12 bases spanning the gap. The CDR3 here is CSASLEDVYEQYF. CDR3 nucleotides: TGCAGTGCTAGTCTCGAGGACGTCTACGAGCAGTACTTC.

In DNA form, the CDR3 reads TGTGCCAGCAGTTTCTGGGCCTCTAAAATCTACGAGCAGTACTTC. It yields the protein CASSFWASKIYEQYF. The rearrangement uses TRBV12-3 or TRBV12-4 and TRBJ2-7; D unresolved. The CDR3 is made up of 15 amino acids. V shed 3 bases and J shed 3 bases, with 15 bases lying between them.

This clonotype was detected a few times. CDR3 sequence (DNA): TGTGCCAGCAGTACCCCAGGGGTTGGGACCCAGTACTTC. Residues: CASSTPGVGTQYF. The chain links TRBV6-1 to TRBJ2-5; D possibly corresponds to TRBD1 (6 bases). CDR3 size: 13 residues. Trimming took off 5 bases at V and 7 bases at J, with 14 bases between the two ends. CDR1 and CDR2 from the germline V gene are MNHNS and SASEGT.

The table lists this clonotype with a few counts. The chain recombines TRBV20-1 with TRBJ2-3, with TRBD1 identical over 10 bases. Germline values: CDR1 DFQATT, CDR2 SNEGSKA (reference sequence). This CDR3 is built from 13 residues. The junction had 13 bases not matched to a gene; V was cut back by 6 bases and J by 13 bases. DNA of the CDR3: TGCAGTGCCACCCGTGTGGGGACAGGGGTTGAGTATTTT. Translation gives CSATRVGTGVEYF.